This T cell receptor (beta chain) was recovered during a study of blood T cell repertoires in COVID-19. This CDR3 has 15 amino acids. Trimming stripped 4 bases from V and 3 bases from J, with 12 bases between. Per the germline V gene, CDR1 is KGHSY and CDR2 is FQNENV. The repertoire was sequenced with immunoSEQ multiplex PCR; TCRdb's copy has only in-frame clones and lacks some. Of roughly 250,000 clones listed, 88% are singletons. Sequenced material: peripheral blood. The genes are TRBV16 and TRBJ2-2; TRBD2 might be the D (6 bases). This sequence was found in a woman aged 35 to 49 who had recovered from COVID-19. CDR3 amino acids: CASSLTRGYTGELFF. In DNA form, the CDR3 reads TGTGCCAGCAGCCTGACTCGGGGGTACACCGGGGAGCTGTTTTTT.